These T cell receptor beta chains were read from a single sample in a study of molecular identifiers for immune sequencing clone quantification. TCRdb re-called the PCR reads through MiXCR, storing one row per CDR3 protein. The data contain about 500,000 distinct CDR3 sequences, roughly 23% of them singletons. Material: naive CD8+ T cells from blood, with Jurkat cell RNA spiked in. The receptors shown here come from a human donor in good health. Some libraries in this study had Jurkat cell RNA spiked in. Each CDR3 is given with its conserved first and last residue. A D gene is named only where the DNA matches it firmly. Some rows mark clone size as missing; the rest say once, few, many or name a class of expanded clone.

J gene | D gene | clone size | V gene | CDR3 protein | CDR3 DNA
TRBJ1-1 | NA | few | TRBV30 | CAWSVIGSTEAFF | TGTGCCTGGAGTGTAATAGGGAGCACTGAAGCTTTCTTT
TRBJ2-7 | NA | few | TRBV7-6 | CASSLTGQQYF | TGTGCCAGCAGCTTGACAGGACAGCAGTACTTC
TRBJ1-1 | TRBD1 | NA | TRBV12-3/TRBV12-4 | CASSLFRQGNTEAFF | TGTGCCAGCAGTTTATTTAGACAGGGTAACACTGAAGCTTTCTTT
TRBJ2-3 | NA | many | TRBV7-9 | CASSSEIGTLDTQYF | TGTGCCAGCAGCTCAGAAATAGGAACACTAGATACGCAGTATTTT
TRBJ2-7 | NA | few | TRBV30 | CAWREPSSYEQYF | TGTGCCTGGCGCGAGCCAAGCTCCTACGAGCAGTACTTC
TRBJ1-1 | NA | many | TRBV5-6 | CASSSGVWSTEAFF | TGTGCCAGCAGCTCAGGGGTCTGGTCCACTGAAGCTTTCTTT
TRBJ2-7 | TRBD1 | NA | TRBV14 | CASSQVKGTGFYEQYF | TGTGCCAGCAGCCAAGTGAAAGGGACAGGGTTCTACGAGCAGTACTTC
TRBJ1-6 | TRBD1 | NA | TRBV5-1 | CASSATARTGYRSYNSPLHF | TGCGCCAGCAGCGCCACGGCCAGGACAGGGTACAGGAGCTATAATTCACCCCTCCACTTT
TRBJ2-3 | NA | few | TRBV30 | CAWTRLAGWADTQYF | TGTGCCTGGACGCGGTTGGCAGGGTGGGCAGATACGCAGTATTTT
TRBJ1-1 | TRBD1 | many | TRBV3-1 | CASSSGGHTEAFF | TGTGCCAGCAGCTCAGGGGGCCACACTGAAGCTTTCTTT
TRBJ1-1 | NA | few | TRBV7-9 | CASSPVAGWSTEAFF | TGTGCCAGCAGCCCGGTGGCAGGGTGGTCCACTGAAGCTTTCTTT
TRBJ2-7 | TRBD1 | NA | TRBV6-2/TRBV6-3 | CASSYSSVTGDQAHEQYF | TGTGCCAGCAGTTACTCGAGTGTGACAGGGGATCAAGCCCACGAGCAGTACTTC
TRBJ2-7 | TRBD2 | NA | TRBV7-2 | CASSLGTSGGPISYEQYF | TGTGCCAGCAGCTTAGGGACCAGCGGGGGCCCTATTTCCTACGAGCAGTACTTC
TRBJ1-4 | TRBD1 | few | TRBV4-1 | CASSTDRAGNEKLFF | TGCGCCAGCAGCACGGACAGGGCAGGTAATGAAAAACTGTTTTTT
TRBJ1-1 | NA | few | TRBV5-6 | CASSLKGYTEAFF | TGTGCCAGCAGCTTGAAGGGCTACACTGAAGCTTTCTTT
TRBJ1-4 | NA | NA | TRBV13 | CASSFEGEREKLFF | TGTGCCAGCAGCTTTGAGGGGGAGCGGGAAAAACTGTTTTTT
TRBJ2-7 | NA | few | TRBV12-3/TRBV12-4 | CASSPWSYEQYF | TGTGCCAGCAGCCCCTGGTCGTACGAGCAGTACTTC
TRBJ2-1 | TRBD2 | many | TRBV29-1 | CSVVWRGVNEQFF | TGCAGCGTTGTCTGGCGGGGGGTTAATGAGCAGTTCTTC
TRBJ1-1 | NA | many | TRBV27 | CASSPGGGAFPNTEAFF | TGTGCCAGCAGTCCAGGAGGGGGTGCCTTTCCGAACACTGAAGCTTTCTTT
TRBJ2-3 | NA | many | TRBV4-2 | CASSQDGASRSDTQYF | TGTGCCAGCAGCCAAGATGGGGCGAGTCGGTCAGATACGCAGTATTTT
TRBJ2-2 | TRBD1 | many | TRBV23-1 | CASTRQGTRTGELFF | TGCGCCAGCACCAGACAGGGGACGAGGACCGGGGAGCTGTTTTTT
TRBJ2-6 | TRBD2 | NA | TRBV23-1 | CASSQSSDRGVYPGANVLTF | TGCGCCAGCAGTCAATCGTCGGACCGGGGGGTCTATCCTGGGGCCAACGTCCTGACTTTC
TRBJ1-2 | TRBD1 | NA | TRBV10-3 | CAISEPPFEAGTGDGYTF | TGTGCCATCAGTGAGCCACCATTTGAGGCCGGGACAGGGGATGGCTACACCTTC
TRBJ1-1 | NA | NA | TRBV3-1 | CASSQDVWGRLQKGGTEAFF | TGTGCCAGCAGCCAAGATGTCTGGGGCAGATTACAAAAGGGGGGCACTGAAGCTTTCTTT
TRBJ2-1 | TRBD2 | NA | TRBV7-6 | CASSPSGGWGGEQFF | TGTGCCAGCAGCCCCTCGGGGGGTTGGGGGGGTGAGCAGTTCTTC